This T cell receptor (beta chain) stems from a study of post-analysis software for immune sequencing data. Study in general: Multiple sclerosis in the patients followed relapsing-remitting, secondary progressive and progressive-relapsing courses. Study-wide points: Patients used four to six TRBV segments, including TRBV5-6, TRBV5-1 and TRBV20-1, more often than controls. The normalized Chao1 diversity of multiple sclerosis patients was significantly lower than that of controls.

Concerning this clonotype itself: Its cognate antigen is unknown.

Per the germline V gene, CDR1 is SQVTM and CDR2 is ANQGSEA. V was clipped by 8 bases and J by 7 bases; unmatched bases: 11. CDR3 length equals 14 residues. Prepared TCR beta cDNA libraries contained unique molecular identifiers. TCRdb re-called the PCR reads through MiXCR, storing one row per CDR3 protein. This table has roughly 400,000 distinct CDR3 sequences, about 39% appearing once. This receptor was obtained from a girl aged 2-10 years with multiple sclerosis. V usage is TRBV29-1 and J usage is TRBJ2-1, with 10 positions matching TRBD2. Sequenced sample: blood. Here the CDR3 reads CSSASGSSSNEQFF. CDR3 in DNA: TGCAGCTCCGCTAGCGGGAGTAGCTCTAATGAGCAGTTCTTC.